This T cell receptor (beta chain) was retrieved from a study of monozygotic twins with inflammatory bowel disease (dated by TCRdb to the late 2010s). Some background on the complete study: In total, about 28 monozygotic twin pairs made up the full study: 19 Danish pairs, all IBD-discordant, plus nine German pairs, of which four were IBD-concordant and five were IBD-discordant. The search for disease-associated traits relied mainly on comparing IBD patients with their genetically identical healthy co-twins within discordant pairs. Each individual had, on average, about 151 000 unique TCRalpha sequences and 181 000 unique TCRbeta sequences available for analysis. What the work shows at the level of the full study, not this receptor alone: The analysis was unable to tell apart different T cell subtypes. IBD patients shared fewer clonotypes with other individuals than healthy twins did, most markedly in patients showing signs of disease activity. Concordant and discordant twins showed no difference in repertoire similarity, possibly because of limited statistical power. Because patients were on differing immunosuppressive treatments, the repertoires may have picked up extra background noise and inter-individual variability. A decrease in TCRbeta repertoire diversity, as measured by inverse Simpson index, was observed in IBD patients compared with their healthy co-twins. No single strong signal or clonotype linked to IBD turned up in the results, so the idea that one exists was not supported.

In regard to this clonotype: Which antigen it targets is not known.

The CDR3 holds 17 amino acids from the cysteine to the phenylalanine. Only the protein sequence is given. Based on the germline V gene (reference sequence), the CDR1 and CDR2 sequences are SEHNR and FQNEAQ. From each donor, a roughly 2.6 ml peripheral blood sample was collected into PAXgene tubes and stored at -80 degrees C. Without any T cell sorting, total RNA was extracted from whole blood using the PAXgene blood miRNA kit on an automated QIAcube. Peripheral blood from monozygotic twin pairs who were concordant or discordant for inflammatory bowel disease underwent deep TCRalpha and TCRbeta repertoire profiling using unique molecular barcoding. Smoking habits were recorded for all twin pairs, and individuals were classified as current, former or never smokers. The receptor library was made with 5' RACE. Preparation of each TCR library used around 3.5 ug of total RNA. For each sample, cDNA was synthesized in eight separate reactions using SMARTScribe reverse transcriptase. Unique molecular identifiers containing a 6-nucleotide sample barcode were introduced through template switching during cDNA synthesis. TCRalpha and TCRbeta cDNA was amplified by two nested PCRs of roughly 16 and 10 cycles, with bead purification after each PCR. Before amplification, the cDNA was both treated with uracil DNA-glycosylase and purified with the QIAquick PCR purification kit. The second PCR was the step at which Illumina TruSeq-compatible adapters and sample-specific barcodes were added. Library quality and concentration were checked on TapeStation and Qubit, and libraries were pooled at around 4.7 ng each. The pooled libraries were sequenced with 2 x 100 bp reads and custom sequencing primers on an Illumina HiSeq2500 single-index Rapid Run. The authors processed their data as follows. UMI-based consensus assembly with MiGEC version 1.2.6 was used to correct PCR and sequencing errors. MiXCR version 2.1.1 was used to carry out V(D)J alignment, clonotype assembly and CDR3 extraction. To normalise gene usage, clonotype sharing and MAIT/NKT TCR abundance, the top 1000, 10 000 and 20 000 clonotypes in each sample were analysed. After downsampling to 27 000 UMIs, diversity was calculated as the inverse Simpson index using the vegan R package. Paired Mann-Whitney U tests were applied to discordant twin pairs, with Benjamini-Hochberg correction for multiple testing. TCRdb reprocessed the reads and assigns one entry to each CDR3 protein sequence, leaving out DNA. These V and J calls derive from TCRdb rather than the authors' analysis. In this sample's table one finds some 170,000 distinct CDR3 sequences. The biggest ten clones account for 2% to 3% of the sample.

Sequenced: blood. This receptor was obtained from a human donor with ulcerative colitis or Crohn's disease, or a healthy co-twin of an affected twin (not recorded which). The chain links TRBV7-9 with TRBJ2-5; TCRdb returns TRBD2, unconfirmable since there is no DNA. Here the CDR3 is given as CASVGASLAIYQETQYF.